This TCR beta chain is drawn from a study of T-cell reconstitution after alpha-beta-depleted transplantation in children. Broader study findings: Some patients showed high day-60 TCRbeta diversity, which derived from surviving recipient T cells and thymic progenitors.

Worth noting for this clonotype: Antigen unknown.

The authors prepared the TCRbeta library with unique molecular identifiers. MiXCR, run by TCRdb on the PCR reads, gives a single entry per CDR3 protein. The sample has about 540,000 distinct CDR3 sequences, 27% seen once. V lost 3 bases and J 5 bases, leaving 11 bases between the germline ends. This CDR3 is built from 12 residues. Per the germline V gene, CDR1 is DFQATT and CDR2 is SNEGSKA (reference sequence). The clonotype comes from a boy under three years old with Wiskott-Aldrich syndrome, due to receive a stem cell transplant. The rearrangement links TRBV20-1 to TRBJ2-7; possible D gene TRBD2, 6 bases. Sequencing was performed on PBMCs, taken before TCRalphabeta/CD19-depleted stem cell transplant. In nucleotides, the CDR3 is TGCAGTGCTAGCGGGCGGGGAGACGAGCAGTACTTC. Its translation is CSASGRGDEQYF.